This record covers a single TCR beta chain. The sample belongs to a study of shared T cell receptors in the human thymus. Only in-frame clones appear in the TCRdb table, and some are missing; sequencing was by immunoSEQ multiplex PCR. The table records hundreds of thousands of clones, approximately 87% of them present only once. CDR1 SGHNT and CDR2 YYREEE come from the germline V gene (reference sequence). The CDR3 loop spans 18 amino acids. The trim removed 1 base at V and 0 bases at J, leaving 7 bases unmatched. This sample also belongs to another study, concerning human thymus T cells. That investigation notes: Finnish infants who were healthy and having corrective surgery for congenital heart defects made up the donors. Resections removed during corrective heart surgery provided the thymus tissue used. The related literature has documented a marked overlap of thymic repertoires among unrelated individuals.

This clonotype was sampled from a boy in the first two years of life with a congenital heart defect. The sequenced sample consisted of thymocytes. The V and J genes are TRBV5-4 and TRBJ2-6, with TRBD1 matching over 7 bases. The CDR3 sequence is CASSLRGGDLSGANVLTF. The CDR3 bases are TGTGCCAGCAGCTTGAGAGGGGGCGACCTCTCTGGGGCCAACGTCCTGACTTTC.